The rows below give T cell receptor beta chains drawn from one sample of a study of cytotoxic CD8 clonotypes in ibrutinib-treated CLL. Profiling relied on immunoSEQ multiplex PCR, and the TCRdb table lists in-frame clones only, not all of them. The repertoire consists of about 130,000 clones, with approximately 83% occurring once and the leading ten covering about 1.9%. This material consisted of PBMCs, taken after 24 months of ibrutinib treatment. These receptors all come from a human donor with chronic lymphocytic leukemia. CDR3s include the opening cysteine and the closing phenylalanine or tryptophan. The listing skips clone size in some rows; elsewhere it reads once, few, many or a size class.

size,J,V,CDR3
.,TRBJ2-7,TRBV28,CASTPSTYEQYF
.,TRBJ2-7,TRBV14,CASSRRQGYLYEQYF
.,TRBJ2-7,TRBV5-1,CASSLLQDRIIYEQYF
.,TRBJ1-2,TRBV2,CASAGTGTRYGYTF
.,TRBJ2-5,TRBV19,CASSTEGLAGETQYF
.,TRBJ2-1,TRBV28,CASNWYNNEQFF
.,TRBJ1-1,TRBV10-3,CAISEEEVTEAFF
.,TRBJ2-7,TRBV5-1,CASSFDRSFDEQYF
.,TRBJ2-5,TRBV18,CASSAEETQYF
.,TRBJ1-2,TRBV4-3,CASSQDSGRYGYTF
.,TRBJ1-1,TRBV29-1,CSVEVGGAGTEAFF
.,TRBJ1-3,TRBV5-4,CASSSTGGNTIYF
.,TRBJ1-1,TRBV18,CASSPTGYGAFF
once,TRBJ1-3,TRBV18,CASSLSAGQKTSASGNTIYF
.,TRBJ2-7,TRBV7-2,CASSPSYEQYF
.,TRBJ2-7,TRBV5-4,CASSLRATGNEQYF
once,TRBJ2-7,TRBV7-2,CASSFAGEYEQYF
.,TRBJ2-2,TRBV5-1,CASSLSGTANTGELFF
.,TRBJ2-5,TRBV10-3,CAISAENQETQYF
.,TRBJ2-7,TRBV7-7,CASSRRRGTSGGYEQYF
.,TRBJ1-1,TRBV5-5,CASSATEQNTEAFF
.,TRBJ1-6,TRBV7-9,CASSLEGRNSPLHF
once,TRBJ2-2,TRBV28,CASSFGSDTGELFF
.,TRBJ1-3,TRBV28,CASSQWSRTGGSGNTIYF
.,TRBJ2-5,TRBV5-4,CASSLVTSGSYETQYF
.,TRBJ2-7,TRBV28,CASSFGRDRVQEQYF
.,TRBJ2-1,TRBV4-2,CASSQEPTSYNEQFF
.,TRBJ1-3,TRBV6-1,CASSEPGHSGNTIYF
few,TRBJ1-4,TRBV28,CASSWRRGGLFF